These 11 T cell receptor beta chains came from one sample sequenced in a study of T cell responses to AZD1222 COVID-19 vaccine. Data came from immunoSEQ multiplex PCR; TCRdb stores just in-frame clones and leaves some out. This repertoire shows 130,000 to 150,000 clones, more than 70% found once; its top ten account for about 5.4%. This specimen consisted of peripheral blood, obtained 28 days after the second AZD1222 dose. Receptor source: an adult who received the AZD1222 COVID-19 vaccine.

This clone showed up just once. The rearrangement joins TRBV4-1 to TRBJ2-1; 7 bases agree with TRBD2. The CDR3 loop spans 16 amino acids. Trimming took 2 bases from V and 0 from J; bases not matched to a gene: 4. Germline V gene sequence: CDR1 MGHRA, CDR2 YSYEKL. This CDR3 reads CASSQTSVSSYNEQFF. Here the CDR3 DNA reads TGCGCCAGCAGCCAAACTAGCGTGAGCTCCTACAATGAGCAGTTCTTC.

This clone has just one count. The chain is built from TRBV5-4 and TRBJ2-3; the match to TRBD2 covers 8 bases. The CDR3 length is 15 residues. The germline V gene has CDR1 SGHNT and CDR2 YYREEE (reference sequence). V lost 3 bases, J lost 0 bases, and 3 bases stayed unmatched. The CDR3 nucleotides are TGTGCCAGCAGCTCCGCTAGCGGGAGCACAGATACGCAGTATTTT. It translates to CASSSASGSTDTQYF.

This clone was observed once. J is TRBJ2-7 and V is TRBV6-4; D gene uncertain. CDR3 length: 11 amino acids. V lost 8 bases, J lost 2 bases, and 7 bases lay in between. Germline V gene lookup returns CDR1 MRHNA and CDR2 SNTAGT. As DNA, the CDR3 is TGTGCCAGCCAGCTTACCTACGAGCAGTACTTC. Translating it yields CASQLTYEQYF.

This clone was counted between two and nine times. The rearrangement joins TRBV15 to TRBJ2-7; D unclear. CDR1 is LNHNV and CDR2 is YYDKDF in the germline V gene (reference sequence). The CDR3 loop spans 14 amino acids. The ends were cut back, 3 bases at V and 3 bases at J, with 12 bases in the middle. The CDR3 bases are TGTGCCACCAGCAGGACGATGGATTTCTACGAGCAGTACTTC. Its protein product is CATSRTMDFYEQYF.

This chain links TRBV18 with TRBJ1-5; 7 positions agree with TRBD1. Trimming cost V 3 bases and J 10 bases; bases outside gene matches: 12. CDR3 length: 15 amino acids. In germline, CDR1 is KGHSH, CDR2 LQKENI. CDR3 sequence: CASSPRDSYVSPQHF. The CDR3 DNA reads TGTGCCAGCTCACCGCGGGACAGCTATGTATCACCCCAGCATTTT. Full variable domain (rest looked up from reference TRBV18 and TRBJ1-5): NAGVMQNPRHLVRRRGQEARLRCSPMKGHSHVYWYRQLPEEGLKFMVYLQKENIIDESGMPKERFSAEFPKEGPSILRIQQVVRGDSAAYFCASSPRDSYVSPQHFGDGTRLSIL.

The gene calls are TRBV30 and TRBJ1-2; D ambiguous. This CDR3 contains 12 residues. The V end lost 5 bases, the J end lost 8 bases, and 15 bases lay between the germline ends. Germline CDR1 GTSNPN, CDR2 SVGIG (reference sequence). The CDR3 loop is CAWEEGSLGYTF. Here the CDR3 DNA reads TGTGCCTGGGAGGAAGGATCTCTAGGCTACACCTTC.

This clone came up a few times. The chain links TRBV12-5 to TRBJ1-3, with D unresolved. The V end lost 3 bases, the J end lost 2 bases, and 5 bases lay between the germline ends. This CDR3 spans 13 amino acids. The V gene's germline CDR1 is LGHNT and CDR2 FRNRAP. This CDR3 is CASGLSAGNTIYF. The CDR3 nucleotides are TGTGCTAGTGGTTTAAGTGCTGGAAACACCATATATTTT.

The CDR3 here is CASSGSSGRALYNEQFF. For the CDR3, the DNA is TGTGCCAGCAGTGGCTCTAGCGGGAGGGCGCTTTACAATGAGCAGTTCTTC. The V gene is TRBV27, the J gene TRBJ2-1, with 12 bases aligning to TRBD2. The CDR3 runs to 17 residues. The ends lost 5 bases at V and 4 bases at J; junction bases unmatched: 9. Germline V CDR1 and CDR2: MNHEY, SMNVEV (reference sequence).

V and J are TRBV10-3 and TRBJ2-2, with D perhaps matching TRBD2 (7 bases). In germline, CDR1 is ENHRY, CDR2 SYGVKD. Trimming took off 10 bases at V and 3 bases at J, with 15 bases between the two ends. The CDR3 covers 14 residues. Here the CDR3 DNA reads TGTGCCACCGGGGGGCGGGCGGACACCGGGGAGCTGTTTTTT. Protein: CATGGRADTGELFF.

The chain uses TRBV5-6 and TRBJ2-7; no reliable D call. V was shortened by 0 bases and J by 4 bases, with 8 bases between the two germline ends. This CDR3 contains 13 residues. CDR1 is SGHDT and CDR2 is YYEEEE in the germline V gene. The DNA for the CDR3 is TGTGCCAGCAGCTTGGAGGTCAGATACGAGCAGTACTTC. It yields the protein CASSLEVRYEQYF. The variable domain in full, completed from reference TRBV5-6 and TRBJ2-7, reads DAGVTQSPTHLIKTRGQQVTLRCSPKSGHDTVSWYQQALGQGPQFIFQYYEEEERQRGNFPDRFSGHQFPNYSSELNVNALLLGDSALYLCASSLEVRYEQYFGPGTRLTVT.

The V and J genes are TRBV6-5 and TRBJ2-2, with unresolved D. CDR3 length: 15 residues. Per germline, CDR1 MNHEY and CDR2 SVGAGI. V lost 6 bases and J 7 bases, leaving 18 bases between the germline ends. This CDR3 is CASSRGPLRSGELFF. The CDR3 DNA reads TGTGCCAGCAGCCGCGGACCCCTGCGCAGCGGGGAGCTGTTTTTT.